The 13 T cell receptor beta chains below were found in one sample sequenced in a study of CD8 T cells in ankylosing spondylitis. TCRdb reprocessed the 5' RACE reads with MiXCR, giving one entry per CDR3 protein. The sample lists some 840,000 distinct CDR3 sequences, 12% seen once, with approximately 0.46% in the top ten. General study results and limits: Made up of under 10 highly homologous variants, a TCR beta motif appeared characteristic of ankylosing spondylitis blood.

Their target antigens are unknown. The sample taken for sequencing was blood, either unsorted or a sorted T cell fraction (not recorded which). The receptors originated from a male donor with ankylosing spondylitis.

The chain is built from TRBV4-3 and TRBJ1-3; D is perhaps TRBD1 (6 bases). Between the trimmed V and J ends, which lost 0 bases and 0 bases, there was a span of 12 bases. The CDR3 runs 17 residues. Germline CDR1 reads LGHNA; CDR2 reads YSLEER. Here the CDR3 DNA reads TGCGCCAGCAGCCAAGACCCAGACAGGCACTCTGGAAACACCATATATTTT. It specifies CASSQDPDRHSGNTIYF.

The chain combines TRBV24-1 with TRBJ2-3; the match to TRBD2 covers 7 bases. CDR1 and CDR2 (germline): KGHDR, SFDVKD. The CDR3 has 16 residues. Trimming at V came to 3 bases and at J to 0 bases, leaving 5 bases not matched to a gene. CDR3 protein: CATSDRDYKSTDTQYF. The DNA for the CDR3 is TGTGCCACCAGTGATCGGGACTACAAGAGCACAGATACGCAGTATTTT.

This clonotype occurred a few times. The chain is built from TRBV20-1 and TRBJ2-7; D uncertain. Looked up from germline, CDR1 is DFQATT and CDR2 is SNEGSKA (reference sequence). V lost 1 base, J lost 3 bases, and 10 bases lay in between. CDR3 length: 13 residues. CDR3 region: CSARVSLNYEQYF. The CDR3 bases are TGCAGTGCTAGAGTTTCCCTTAACTACGAGCAGTACTTC.

A few counts support this clonotype. The chain couples TRBV5-1 to TRBJ1-4; 8 nucleotides line up with TRBD1. CDR3 size: 16 residues. Germline assignment: CDR1 SGHRS and CDR2 YFSETQ. The J segment lost 8 bases and the V segment lost 0 bases, leaving 9 bases of the junction unmatched. The CDR3 reads CASSLGPTGGDEKLFF. The CDR3 DNA reads as TGCGCCAGCAGCTTGGGGCCCACAGGGGGAGACGAAAAACTGTTTTTT.

The J gene is TRBJ2-1, the V gene TRBV12-3 or TRBV12-4, with unresolved D. V was shortened by 1 base and J by 4 bases, with 8 bases between the two germline ends. CDR3 length equals 14 residues. Written as DNA, the CDR3 is TGTGCCAGCAGTTTAGTCCTCCTATACAATGAGCAGTTCTTC. Its protein product is CASSLVLLYNEQFF.

This clonotype came up a few times. This sequence joins TRBV20-1 and TRBJ2-1; a weak D match, TRBD2 (6 bases). In germline, CDR1 is DFQATT, CDR2 SNEGSKA (reference sequence). The V gene lost 5 bases and the J gene lost 9 bases, with 14 bases spanning the gap. The CDR3 totals 12 residues. This CDR3 is CSAPRDSGEQFF. CDR3 DNA: TGCAGTGCTCCCCGGGACTCGGGTGAGCAGTTCTTC.

This chain links TRBV20-1 with TRBJ2-3; D is uncertain. This CDR3 spans 11 amino acids. Trimming stripped 6 bases from V and 6 bases from J, with 10 bases between. Per germline, CDR1 DFQATT and CDR2 SNEGSKA (reference sequence). CDR3 sequence (DNA): TGCAGTGCAGGACCCTGGGATACGCAGTATTTT. As protein: CSAGPWDTQYF.

This clonotype was counted only a few times. The gene calls are TRBV20-1 and TRBJ1-2; TRBD1 is a possible D gene (5 bases). Trimming removed 3 bases from V and 1 base from J, with 12 bases in between. This CDR3 is built from 14 residues. The germline V gene encodes CDR1 DFQATT and CDR2 SNEGSKA (reference sequence). The CDR3 protein is CSARSGTFNYGYTF. DNA for the CDR3: TGCAGTGCTAGGAGCGGGACTTTTAACTATGGCTACACCTTC.

This clonotype was seen more than once but under ten times. The genes are TRBV20-1 and TRBJ1-4, with 9 bases identical to TRBD1. Germline V CDR1 and CDR2: DFQATT, SNEGSKA (reference sequence). Germline trimming cut 4 bases from V and 4 bases from J; bases unmatched to any gene: 1. This CDR3 contains 13 residues. Here the CDR3 reads CSAKDRGNEKLFF. CDR3 in DNA: TGCAGTGCTAAGGACAGGGGTAATGAAAAACTGTTTTTT.

The V and J genes are TRBV11-2 and TRBJ2-7, with D unresolved. V was pared by 5 bases and J by 2 bases, with 16 bases between. The CDR3 sequence is 15 residues long. CDR1 SGHAT and CDR2 FQNNGV come from the germline V gene. The CDR3 DNA reads TGTGCCAGCAGCCCCTTCGAAGGCTTCACCTACGAGCAGTACTTC. Protein: CASSPFEGFTYEQYF.

This clonotype occurred a few times. This sequence joins TRBV5-1 and TRBJ1-1, with D possibly TRBD1 on 6 matching bases. The germline V gene has CDR1 SGHRS and CDR2 YFSETQ. CDR3 size: 13 residues. The V end lost 0 bases, the J end lost 6 bases, and 9 bases lay between the germline ends. The CDR3 DNA follows: TGCGCCAGCAGCTTGGACGAGGGGGCTGAAGCTTTCTTT. It translates to CASSLDEGAEAFF.

The chain links TRBV20-1 to TRBJ2-1; no firm D call. This CDR3 has 13 amino acids. In germline, CDR1 is DFQATT, CDR2 SNEGSKA (reference sequence). The V end was cut by 1 base, the J end by 9 bases, with 13 bases between. CDR3 DNA: TGCAGTGCTAGAGCTGCCCCAGTACGTGAGCAGTTCTTC. Encoded protein: CSARAAPVREQFF.

This clonotype was counted at least ten times. The J gene is TRBJ1-5, the V gene TRBV6-5; D gene unclear. This CDR3 has 10 amino acids. Germline V gives CDR1 MNHEY, CDR2 SVGAGI. Trimming cost V 7 bases and J 7 bases, with 5 bases left between them. CDR3 sequence reads: CASKFQPQHF. The CDR3, as DNA: TGTGCCAGCAAATTCCAGCCCCAGCATTTT.